The 24 T cell receptor beta chains presented below share a single source sample, sequenced in a study of blood T cell repertoires in COVID-19 (dated by TCRdb to about 2020). The method was the immunoSEQ multiplex PCR assay. TCRdb took over this immuneACCESS table, retaining in-frame rearrangements with V and J assigned. Such tables are incomplete; in checked studies, under half of the missing clones stem from an unresolved V gene, and the remainder is unexplained. The sample table contains a few hundred thousand clones; only one count was recorded for around four fifths of them. The ten largest clones capture 4.1% of the sample. Sequencing was carried out using peripheral blood. The source is a woman in her fifties or sixties with active or convalescent COVID-19.

The chain combines TRBV28 with TRBJ2-1, with no clear D. This CDR3 is 12 amino acids long. V lost 6 bases and J 8 bases, leaving 11 bases between the germline ends. CDR1 MDHEN and CDR2 SYDVKM come from the germline V gene. In DNA, the CDR3 is TGTGCCAGCAGCCCCCGCGTGGATGAGCAGTTCTTC. It codes for CASSPRVDEQFF.

The V and J genes are TRBV6-5 and TRBJ1-1; TRBD1 aligns across 8 bases. Germline assignment: CDR1 MNHEY and CDR2 SVGAGI. This CDR3 comprises 12 residues. Losses at the gene ends were 6 bases for V and 5 bases for J; bases not matched to a gene: 2. The CDR3 spells CASSRTGTEAFF. The CDR3 region has the DNA TGTGCCAGCAGCCGGACAGGGACTGAAGCTTTCTTT.

The genes are TRBV6-5 and TRBJ1-5; no clear D gene. Trimming took off 8 bases at V and 6 bases at J, with 14 bases between the two ends. This CDR3 comprises 13 residues. The germline gives CDR1 MNHEY, CDR2 SVGAGI. The CDR3 protein is CASGLREGQPQHF. CDR3 nucleotide sequence: TGTGCCAGCGGTTTGAGGGAGGGTCAGCCCCAGCATTTT.

V is TRBV5-1 and J is TRBJ1-2; maybe TRBD1 (6 bases). The CDR3 length is 13 residues. The germline gives CDR1 SGHRS, CDR2 YFSETQ. The V end lost 4 bases, the J end lost 5 bases, and 12 bases lay between the germline ends. The CDR3 spells CASSRDTTYGYTF. The CDR3 nucleotides are TGCGCCAGCAGCCGGGACACCACATATGGCTACACCTTC.

This chain joins TRBV19 and TRBJ2-1, with 7 nucleotides matching TRBD2. The J segment lost 10 bases and the V segment lost 4 bases, leaving 7 bases of the junction unmatched. Germline CDR1 LNHDA, CDR2 SQIVND (reference sequence). The CDR3 is 13 amino acids. The CDR3 nucleotides are TGTGCCAGTAGTACCAACTGGGAGGGGGAGCAGTTCTTC. Its translation: CASSTNWEGEQFF.

In the case of this clone: This same CDR3 is encoded by further DNA sequences in the sample. The chain links TRBV18 to TRBJ1-5; D not certain. The CDR3 is 14 residues long. Looked up from germline, CDR1 is KGHSH and CDR2 is LQKENI. V was cut by 3 bases and J by 0 bases, with 6 bases left in between. The CDR3 loop reads CASSPASSNQPQHF. The CDR3 bases are TGTGCCAGCTCACCCGCCAGTAGCAATCAGCCCCAGCATTTT. The whole variable domain, filled in from reference TRBV18 and TRBJ1-5, reads NAGVMQNPRHLVRRRGQEARLRCSPMKGHSHVYWYRQLPEEGLKFMVYLQKENIIDESGMPKERFSAEFPKEGPSILRIQQVVRGDSAAYFCASSPASSNQPQHFGDGTRLSIL.

The chain combines TRBV28 with TRBJ1-5, with D possibly being TRBD1 (6 bases). The CDR3 is 16 residues long. Germline V gene sequence: CDR1 MDHEN, CDR2 SYDVKM. V was trimmed by 6 bases and J by 0 bases, leaving 15 bases between them. CDR3 in amino acids: CASSRGTPGSNQPQHF. Here the CDR3 DNA reads TGTGCCAGCAGCCGTGGGACACCCGGTAGCAATCAGCCCCAGCATTTT.

In its sample, this clone was seen once. This sequence joins TRBV29-1 and TRBJ2-7; D perhaps matches TRBD1 (5 bases). Germline V gives CDR1 SQVTM, CDR2 ANQGSEA. This CDR3 region has 14 residues. Trimming cost V 6 bases and J 2 bases, with 17 bases left between them. The CDR3 loop is CSVLGQSNTYEQYF. In nucleotides, the CDR3 is TGCAGCGTCCTAGGACAATCCAATACCTACGAGCAGTACTTC.

The genes are TRBV30 and TRBJ1-1; D perhaps matches TRBD1 (6 bases). There are 15 residues in the CDR3. Germline assignment: CDR1 GTSNPN and CDR2 SVGIG (reference sequence). V was cut by 2 bases and J by 1 base, with 14 bases left in between. The CDR3 DNA follows: TGTGCCTGGAGTAGCCCAAGGACAGCGAACACTGAAGCTTTCTTT. This encodes CAWSSPRTANTEAFF.

The CDR3 sequence is CASSPDLVTYEQYF. CDR3 sequence (DNA): TGTGCCAGCAGCCCCGACCTAGTTACCTACGAGCAGTACTTC. The chain joins TRBV7-9 to TRBJ2-7; D gene ambiguous. Germline assignment: CDR1 SEHNR and CDR2 FQNEAQ (reference sequence). The CDR3 sequence is 14 residues long. V was shortened by 5 bases and J by 2 bases, with 13 bases between the two germline ends.

V usage is TRBV27 and J usage is TRBJ2-1, with 8 bases that match TRBD2. The CDR3 covers 17 residues. Trimming cost V 2 bases and J 0 bases; bases outside gene matches: 6. Looked up from germline, CDR1 is MNHEY and CDR2 is SMNVEV (reference sequence). CDR3 in amino acids: CASSLRVAGYSYNEQFF. CDR3 DNA sequence: TGTGCCAGCAGTTTAAGGGTAGCGGGGTACTCCTACAATGAGCAGTTCTTC.

This sequence joins TRBV7-8 and TRBJ2-3, with 7 bases that match TRBD2. This CDR3 is built from 14 residues. Germline V gene data show CDR1 as SGHVS and CDR2 as FQNEAQ. Trimming cost V 6 bases and J 2 bases; bases outside gene matches: 5. The CDR3: CASRTSDFTDTQYF. In nucleotides, the CDR3 is TGTGCCAGCAGAACTAGCGACTTCACAGATACGCAGTATTTT.

The rearrangement uses TRBV27 and TRBJ1-1, with TRBD1 matching 7 bases. The CDR3 loop spans 13 amino acids. Germline values: CDR1 MNHEY, CDR2 SMNVEV (reference sequence). With V trimmed by 8 bases and J by 5 bases, 8 bases remained unmatched. The CDR3 loop is CASSQGRRTEAFF. In DNA, the CDR3 is TGTGCCAGCTCACAGGGGAGGCGGACTGAAGCTTTCTTT.

The chain carries TRBV7-8 and TRBJ2-7, with 9 bases that match TRBD1. Germline-derived CDR1 and CDR2 are SGHVS and FQNEAQ. The CDR3 length is 16 residues. Trimming took 1 base from V and 6 from J; bases not matched to a gene: 10. The CDR3 DNA is TGTGCCAGCAGCTTAGTCCCACCGGGACAGGGAAGCGAGCAGTACTTC. It codes for CASSLVPPGQGSEQYF.

A note on this clone: Distinct nucleotide sequences in the sample also encode this CDR3. The chain carries TRBV7-2 and TRBJ2-7; 9 bases align to TRBD2. This CDR3 comprises 15 residues. In germline, CDR1 is SGHTA, CDR2 FQGNSA. The V and J ends lost 1 base and 3 bases, in that order; junction bases with no gene match: 4. CDR3 residues: CASSLGGGRVYEQYF. The CDR3 coding sequence is TGTGCCAGCAGCTTAGGTGGCGGGAGGGTCTACGAGCAGTACTTC.

This chain links TRBV6-2 or TRBV6-3 with TRBJ2-3; perhaps TRBD2 as D (6 bases). The germline CDR1 and CDR2 sequences are MNHEY and SVGEGT. The CDR3 is 15 amino acids. V lost 1 base and J lost 0, with 8 bases in between. CDR3 protein: CASSYWGTSTDTQYF. DNA for the CDR3: TGTGCCAGCAGTTACTGGGGGACTAGCACAGATACGCAGTATTTT.

V and J are TRBV28 and TRBJ2-1; the match to TRBD2 covers 10 bases. This CDR3 spans 13 amino acids. In germline, CDR1 is MDHEN, CDR2 SYDVKM. J was trimmed by 6 bases and V by 8 bases; bases with no gene match: 4. CDR3 in amino acids: CASGTSAINEQFF. The CDR3 coding sequence is TGTGCCAGCGGGACTAGCGCTATCAATGAGCAGTTCTTC.

This chain joins TRBV3-1 (or the pseudogene TRBV3-2) and TRBJ1-2, with 8 bases lining up with TRBD1. The CDR3 is 15 amino acids. Germline CDR1 reads LGHDT; CDR2 reads YNNKEL (reference sequence). V was clipped by 4 bases and J by 3 bases; unmatched bases: 7. CDR3 protein: CASSPWTGKDYGYTF. In nucleotides, the CDR3 is TGTGCCAGCAGCCCTTGGACAGGGAAGGACTATGGCTACACCTTC.

The V call is TRBV11-3, the J call TRBJ2-3; 8 bases fit TRBD1. Germline V gene data show CDR1 as SGHNT and CDR2 as YENEEA. This CDR3 is built from 18 residues. V lost 5 bases, J lost 2 bases, and 15 bases stayed unmatched. The CDR3 region is CASSLSMRTGIDTDTQYF. In DNA form, the CDR3 reads TGTGCCAGCAGCCTATCCATGAGGACAGGGATCGACACAGATACGCAGTATTTT.

This clone was counted only a few times. This rearrangement joins TRBV5-1 to TRBJ1-2, with D possibly being TRBD1 (6 bases). The CDR3 totals 14 residues. Trimming removed 2 bases from V and 8 bases from J, with 16 bases in between. From germline, CDR1 is SGHRS and CDR2 YFSETQ. This CDR3 is CASSFGRGGEGYTF. Written as DNA, the CDR3 is TGCGCCAGCAGCTTTGGCCGCGGGGGCGAGGGCTACACCTTC.

This chain joins TRBV28 and TRBJ1-1; 11 nucleotides match TRBD1. Germline assignment: CDR1 MDHEN and CDR2 SYDVKM. The ends lost 3 bases at V and 6 bases at J; junction bases unmatched: 6. The CDR3 runs 15 residues. DNA of the CDR3: TGTGCCAGCAGTTTCCGGACAGGGGGCTGGGCTGAAGCTTTCTTT. It encodes CASSFRTGGWAEAFF.

V and J are TRBV15 and TRBJ1-3; D remains unclear. This CDR3 contains 17 residues. The V gene's germline CDR1 is LNHNV and CDR2 YYDKDF (reference sequence). Trimming cost V 4 bases and J 3 bases, with 19 bases left between them. The CDR3 coding sequence is TGTGCCACCAGCATCCAAGGAGCGGCAGCTATTGGAAACACCATATATTTT. As protein: CATSIQGAAAIGNTIYF.

This chain joins TRBV6-5 and TRBJ1-4; the match to TRBD1 covers 8 bases. CDR3 length: 14 residues. V lost 6 bases, J lost 5 bases, and 5 bases stayed unmatched. CDR1 and CDR2 from the germline V gene are MNHEY and SVGAGI. The CDR3 DNA reads TGTGCCAGCAGCATGACAGGGGTGAATGAAAAACTGTTTTTT. Its protein product is CASSMTGVNEKLFF.

This chain connects TRBV28 to TRBJ1-2, with D tentatively TRBD1 (6 bases). V lost 5 bases, J lost 8 bases, and 15 bases lay in between. The CDR3 has 13 residues. Per the germline V gene, CDR1 is MDHEN and CDR2 is SYDVKM. CDR3 DNA: TGTGCCAGCAGTCCACAGGGAGTCCGGGGCTACACCTTC. Protein product: CASSPQGVRGYTF.